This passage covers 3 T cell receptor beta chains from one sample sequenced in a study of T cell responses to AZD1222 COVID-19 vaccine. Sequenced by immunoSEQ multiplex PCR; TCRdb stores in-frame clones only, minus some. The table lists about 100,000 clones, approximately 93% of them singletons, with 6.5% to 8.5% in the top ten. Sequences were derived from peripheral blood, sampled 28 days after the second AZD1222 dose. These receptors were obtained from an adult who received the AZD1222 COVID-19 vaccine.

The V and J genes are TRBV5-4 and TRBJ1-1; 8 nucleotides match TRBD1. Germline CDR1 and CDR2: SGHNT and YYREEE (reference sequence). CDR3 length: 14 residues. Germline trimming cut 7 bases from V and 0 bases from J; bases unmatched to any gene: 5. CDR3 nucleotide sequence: TGTGCCAGCCGAAGGGACAGGCTGAACACTGAAGCTTTCTTT. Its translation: CASRRDRLNTEAFF.

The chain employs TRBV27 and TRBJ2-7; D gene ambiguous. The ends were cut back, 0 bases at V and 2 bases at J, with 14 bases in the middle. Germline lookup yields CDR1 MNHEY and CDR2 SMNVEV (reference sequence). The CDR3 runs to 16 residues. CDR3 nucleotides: TGTGCCAGCAGTTTATCGGGAAGCCGGCCGACCTACGAGCAGTACTTC. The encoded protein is CASSLSGSRPTYEQYF.

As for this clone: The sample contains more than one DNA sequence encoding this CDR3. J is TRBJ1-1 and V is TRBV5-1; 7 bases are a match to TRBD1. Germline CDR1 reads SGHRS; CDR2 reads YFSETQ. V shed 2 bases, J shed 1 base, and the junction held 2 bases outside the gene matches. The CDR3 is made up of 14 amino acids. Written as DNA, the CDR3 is TGCGCCAGCAGCTTCGACAGGGCGAACACTGAAGCTTTCTTT. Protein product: CASSFDRANTEAFF.